This entry lists 6 T cell receptor beta chains sequenced from one sample in a study of blood T cell repertoires in COVID-19 (dated by TCRdb to between 2020 and 2021). The library was obtained by the immunoSEQ multiplex PCR assay. TCRdb took over this immuneACCESS table, retaining in-frame rearrangements with V and J assigned. Such tables are incomplete; in checked studies, under half of the missing clones stem from an unresolved V gene, and the remainder is unexplained. This sample has about 260,000 clones in its table, and about 88% of those were observed once. Around 10% of the sample comes from the top ten. Sequenced sample: peripheral blood. The receptors here all came from a woman aged 25-40 years with COVID-19, enrolled during active disease.

This chain uses TRBV30 with TRBJ2-1; weak D call: TRBD1 (5 bases). The CDR3 extends over 13 amino acids. Trimming took 2 bases from V and 3 from J, leaving 8 bases between them. Looked up from germline, CDR1 is GTSNPN and CDR2 is SVGIG (reference sequence). The DNA of the CDR3 is TGTGCCTGGAGTCCAGGGAACTACAATGAGCAGTTCTTC. Translation gives CAWSPGNYNEQFF.

This rearrangement joins TRBV10-3 to TRBJ2-2; D gene unclear. CDR1 is ENHRY and CDR2 is SYGVKD in the germline V gene. This CDR3 region has 14 residues. Trimming left V 3 bases short and J 8 bases short, with 13 bases between. CDR3 sequence: CAISETTQRGELFF. CDR3 nucleotides: TGTGCCATCAGTGAAACGACCCAGAGGGGGGAGCTGTTTTTT.

V is TRBV2 and J is TRBJ1-3; the match to TRBD1 covers 8 bases. This CDR3 comprises 17 residues. V shed 11 bases, J shed 0 bases, and the junction held 15 bases outside the gene matches. Germline V gives CDR1 SNHLY, CDR2 FYNNEI. The CDR3 DNA reads TGTGCCGCCCGGGGGACAGGACAGGACCACTCTGGAAACACCATATATTTT. Its protein is CAARGTGQDHSGNTIYF.

This clone has only one observation. The chain couples TRBV12-3 or TRBV12-4 to TRBJ1-6; D is possibly TRBD1 (5 bases). The CDR3 sequence is 13 residues long. V was clipped by 5 bases and J by 7 bases, with 9 bases between them. CDR3 protein: CASSPDRNSPLHF. The CDR3 DNA is TGTGCCAGCAGTCCCGACAGAAATTCACCCCTCCACTTT.

The gene calls are TRBV18 and TRBJ2-5; D unclear. In germline, CDR1 is KGHSH, CDR2 LQKENI. Trimming pared 0 bases from V and 1 base from J, leaving 6 bases between. This CDR3 is built from 14 residues. The CDR3 reads CASSPPYPQETQYF. The CDR3 nucleotides are TGTGCCAGCTCACCACCGTATCCCCAAGAGACCCAGTACTTC.

The gene calls are TRBV6-2 or TRBV6-3 and TRBJ2-5, with D maybe TRBD1 (5 bases). This CDR3 comprises 13 residues. Germline lookup yields CDR1 MNHEY and CDR2 SVGEGT. The V end was cut by 2 bases, the J end by 5 bases, with 9 bases between. CDR3 DNA sequence: TGTGCCAGCAGTTACGCCAGGGTTGAGACCCAGTACTTC. Amino acids: CASSYARVETQYF.